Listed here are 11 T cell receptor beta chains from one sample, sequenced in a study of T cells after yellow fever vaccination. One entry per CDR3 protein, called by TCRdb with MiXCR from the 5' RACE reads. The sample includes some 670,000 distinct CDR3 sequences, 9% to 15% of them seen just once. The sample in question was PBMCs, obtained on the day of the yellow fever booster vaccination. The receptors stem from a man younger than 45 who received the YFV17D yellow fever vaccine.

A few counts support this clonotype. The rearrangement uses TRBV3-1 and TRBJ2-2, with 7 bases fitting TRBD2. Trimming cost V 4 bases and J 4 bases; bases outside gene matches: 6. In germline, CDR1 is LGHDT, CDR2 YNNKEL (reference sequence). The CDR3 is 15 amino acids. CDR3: CASSRSGEGTGELFF. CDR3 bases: TGTGCCAGCAGCCGGAGCGGGGAAGGCACCGGGGAGCTGTTTTTT.

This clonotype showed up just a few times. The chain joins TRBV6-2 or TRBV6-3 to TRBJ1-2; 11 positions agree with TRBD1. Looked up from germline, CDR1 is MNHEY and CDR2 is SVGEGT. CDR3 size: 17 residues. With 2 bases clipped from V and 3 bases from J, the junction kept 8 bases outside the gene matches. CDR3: CASSYRTGGDRDYGYTF. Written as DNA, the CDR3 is TGTGCCAGCAGTTACCGGACAGGGGGCGATCGGGACTATGGCTACACCTTC.

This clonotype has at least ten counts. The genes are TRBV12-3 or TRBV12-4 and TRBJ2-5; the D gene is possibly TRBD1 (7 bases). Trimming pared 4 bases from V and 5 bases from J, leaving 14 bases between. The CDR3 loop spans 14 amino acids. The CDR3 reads CASSSDRAGETQYF. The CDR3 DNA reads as TGTGCCAGCAGTTCCGACAGGGCGGGGGAGACCCAGTACTTC.

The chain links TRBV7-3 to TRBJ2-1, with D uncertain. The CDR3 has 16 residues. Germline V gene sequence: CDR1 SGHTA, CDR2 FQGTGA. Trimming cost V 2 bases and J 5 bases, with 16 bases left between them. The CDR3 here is CASSLSSGVGDNEQFF. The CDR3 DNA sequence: TGTGCCAGCAGCTTATCGTCTGGGGTTGGGGACAATGAGCAGTTCTTC.

The CDR3 spells CASSAGTEETQYF. As DNA, the CDR3 is TGCGCCAGCAGCGCCGGGACAGAAGAGACCCAGTACTTC. The chain carries TRBV5-1 and TRBJ2-5; 7 nucleotides agree with TRBD1. The CDR3 runs 13 residues. J was trimmed by 3 bases and V by 4 bases; bases with no gene match: 3. The V gene's germline CDR1 is SGHRS and CDR2 YFSETQ. The full variable domain, rest sourced from reference TRBV5-1 and TRBJ2-5, is KAGVTQTPRYLIKTRGQQVTLSCSPISGHRSVSWYQQTPGQGLQFLFEYFSETQRNKGNFPGRFSGRQFSNSRSEMNVSTLELGDSALYLCASSAGTEETQYFGPGTRLLVL.

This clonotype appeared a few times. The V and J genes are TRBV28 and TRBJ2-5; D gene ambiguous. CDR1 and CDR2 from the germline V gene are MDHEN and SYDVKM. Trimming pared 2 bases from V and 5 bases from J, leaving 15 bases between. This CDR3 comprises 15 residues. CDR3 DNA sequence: TGTGCCAGCAGTTTAGGTGGCCAGCGTTGGGAGACCCAGTACTTC. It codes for CASSLGGQRWETQYF.

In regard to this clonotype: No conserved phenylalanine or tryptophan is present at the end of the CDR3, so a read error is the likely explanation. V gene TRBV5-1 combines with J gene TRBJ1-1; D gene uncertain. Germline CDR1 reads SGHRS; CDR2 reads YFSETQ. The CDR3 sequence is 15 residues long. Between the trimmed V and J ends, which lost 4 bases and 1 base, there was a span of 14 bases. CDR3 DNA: TGCGCCAGCAGCGGGGAGGGTAGGGAGAACACTGAAGCTTTCTTA. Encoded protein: CASSGEGRENTEAFL.

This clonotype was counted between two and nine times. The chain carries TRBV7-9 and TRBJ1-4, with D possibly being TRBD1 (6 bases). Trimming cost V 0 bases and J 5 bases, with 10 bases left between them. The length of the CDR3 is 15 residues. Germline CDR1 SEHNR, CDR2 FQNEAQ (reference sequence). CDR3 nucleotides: TGTGCCAGCAGCTTAGCACAGGGCAAGAATGAAAAACTGTTTTTT. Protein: CASSLAQGKNEKLFF. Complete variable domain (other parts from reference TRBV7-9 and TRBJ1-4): DTGVSQNPRHKITKRGQNVTFRCDPISEHNRLYWYRQTLGQGPEFLTYFQNEAQLEKSRLLSDRFSAERPKGSFSTLEIQRTEQGDSAMYLCASSLAQGKNEKLFFGSGTQLSVL.

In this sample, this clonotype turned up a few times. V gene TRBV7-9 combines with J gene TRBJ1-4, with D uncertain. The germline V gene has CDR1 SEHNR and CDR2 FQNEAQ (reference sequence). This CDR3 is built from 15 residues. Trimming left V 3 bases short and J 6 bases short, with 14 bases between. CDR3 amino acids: CASSLNGRGDEKLFF. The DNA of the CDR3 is TGTGCCAGCAGCTTGAACGGTCGAGGTGATGAAAAACTGTTTTTT. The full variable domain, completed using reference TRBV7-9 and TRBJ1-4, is DTGVSQNPRHKITKRGQNVTFRCDPISEHNRLYWYRQTLGQGPEFLTYFQNEAQLEKSRLLSDRFSAERPKGSFSTLEIQRTEQGDSAMYLCASSLNGRGDEKLFFGSGTQLSVL.

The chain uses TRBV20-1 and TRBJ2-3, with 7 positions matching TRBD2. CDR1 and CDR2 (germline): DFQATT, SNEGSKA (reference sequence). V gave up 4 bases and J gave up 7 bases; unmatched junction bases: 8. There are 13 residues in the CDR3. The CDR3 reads CSAKRGSVYTQYF. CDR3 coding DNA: TGCAGTGCTAAGCGGGGCTCCGTCTATACGCAGTATTTT.

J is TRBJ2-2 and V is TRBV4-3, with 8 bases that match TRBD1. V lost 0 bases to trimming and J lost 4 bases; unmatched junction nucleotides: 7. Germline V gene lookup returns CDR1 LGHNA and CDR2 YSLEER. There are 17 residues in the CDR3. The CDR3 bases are TGCGCCAGCAGCCAAGATGCGGACAGGGCTTCCACCGGGGAGCTGTTTTTT. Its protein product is CASSQDADRASTGELFF.